Presented here are 2 T cell receptor beta chains from one specimen sequenced in a study of cytotoxic CD8 clonotypes in ibrutinib-treated CLL. Repertoires were generated with immunoSEQ multiplex PCR, while TCRdb's copy carries only in-frame clones and drops some. The sample includes about 150,000 clones, 75% to 80% of them seen just once. This sample comprised PBMCs, obtained after 24 months of ibrutinib treatment. Receptors originate from a human donor with chronic lymphocytic leukemia.

The rearrangement uses TRBV2 and TRBJ2-3; D might be TRBD2 (7 bases). Trimming left V 7 bases short and J 6 bases short, with 14 bases between. The CDR3 has 13 residues. From germline, CDR1 is SNHLY and CDR2 FYNNEI. CDR3 residues: CASTGGARDTQYF. In DNA, the CDR3 is TGTGCCAGCACGGGGGGCGCGAGGGATACGCAGTATTTT.

This clone was seen only once. The CDR3 nucleotides read TGTGCCAGCAGTAACCGGGACCCTGAAGCTTTCTTT. It is translated as CASSNRDPEAFF. The rearrangement links TRBV6-6 to TRBJ1-1; D may be TRBD1 (5 bases). Germline CDR1 MNHNY, CDR2 SVGAGI (reference sequence). The CDR3 covers 12 residues. V gave up 5 bases and J gave up 6 bases, with 10 bases separating them.